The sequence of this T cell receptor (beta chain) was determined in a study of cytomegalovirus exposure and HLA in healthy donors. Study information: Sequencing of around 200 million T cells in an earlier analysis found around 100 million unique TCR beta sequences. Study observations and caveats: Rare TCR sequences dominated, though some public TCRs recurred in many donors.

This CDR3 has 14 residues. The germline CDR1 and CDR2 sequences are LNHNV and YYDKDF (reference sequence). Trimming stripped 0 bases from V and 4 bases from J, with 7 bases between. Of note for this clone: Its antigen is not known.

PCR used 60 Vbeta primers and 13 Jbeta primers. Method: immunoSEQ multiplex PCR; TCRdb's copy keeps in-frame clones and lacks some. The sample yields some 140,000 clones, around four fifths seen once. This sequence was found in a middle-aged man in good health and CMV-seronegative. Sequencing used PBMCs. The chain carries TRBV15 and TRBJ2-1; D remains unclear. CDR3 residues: CATSRDGVYNEQFF. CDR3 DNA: TGTGCCACCAGCAGAGATGGAGTTTACAATGAGCAGTTCTTC.